A selection of T cell receptor beta chains follows, all from one sample in a study of blood T cell repertoires in COVID-19. TCRdb's table, derived via immunoSEQ multiplex PCR, lists solely in-frame clones and lacks some. The sample lists roughly 120,000 clones, roughly 80% occurring once. Sequenced sample: peripheral blood. Receptors originate from a man aged 45 to 65 with acute or convalescent COVID-19. Both conserved end residues are part of each CDR3. A D gene is named only where the DNA matches it firmly. Rows give clone size only sometimes, using once, few, many, or a class for an expanded clone.

TRBD2 | - | TRBJ2-1 | TRBV2 | TGTGCCAGCAGGACTAGCGGTCTTACCTACAATGAGCAGTTCTTC | CASRTSGLTYNEQFF
TRBD1 | - | TRBJ2-7 | TRBV27 | TGTGCCAGCAGAAACCGGGACAGGCTCCACGAGCAGTACTTC | CASRNRDRLHEQYF
TRBD2 | - | TRBJ2-5 | TRBV4-1 | TGCGCCAGCAGCCAAATTGGACTAGCGAAAGAGACCCAGTACTTC | CASSQIGLAKETQYF
- | - | TRBJ2-7 | TRBV18 | TGTGCCAGCTCAGAAGGTTCCAGGTCCGAGCAGTACTTC | CASSEGSRSEQYF
- | - | TRBJ2-7 | TRBV19 | TGTGCCAGTAGTATTGGCAGGACGGGGGAGCAGTACTTC | CASSIGRTGEQYF
- | once | TRBJ1-1 | TRBV4-1 | TGCGCCAGCAGTTTCCAGAACACTGAAGCTTTCTTT | CASSFQNTEAFF
TRBD2 | - | TRBJ2-3 | TRBV6-1 | TGTGCCAGCAGTGATCTAGCGGGAGGTCTGACAGATACGCAGTATTTT | CASSDLAGGLTDTQYF
TRBD2 | once | TRBJ2-7 | TRBV4-1 | TGCGCCAGCAGCCAAGAAGGTCTAGCGGGTTACTCCTACGAGCAGTACTTC | CASSQEGLAGYSYEQYF
- | - | TRBJ1-1 | TRBV6-5 | TGTGCCAGCAGTTACGACTTTCAGAGCACTGAAGCTTTCTTT | CASSYDFQSTEAFF
- | - | TRBJ2-7 | TRBV27 | TGTGCCAGCAGTTTATTTTCCAGCGGTGACTACGAGCAGTACTTC | CASSLFSSGDYEQYF
- | few | TRBJ1-5 | TRBV6-6 | TGTGCCAGCAGTTACCCAGATAGCAATCAGCCCCAGCATTTT | CASSYPDSNQPQHF
- | - | TRBJ2-5 | TRBV30 | TGTGCCTGGAGTGTAAAACTAGCCTCCCAAGAGACCCAGTACTTC | CAWSVKLASQETQYF
- | - | TRBJ1-3 | TRBV9 | TGTGCCAGCAGCGTTCGTGGCATCGGGGGAAACACCATATATTTT | CASSVRGIGGNTIYF
- | few | TRBJ1-5 | TRBV7-3 | TGTGCCAGCAGCTTATTCGGAGGGGGCAATCAGCCCCAGCATTTT | CASSLFGGGNQPQHF
- | - | TRBJ2-5 | TRBV28 | TGTGCCAGCACTGGAGACCAAGAGACCCAGTACTTC | CASTGDQETQYF
- | - | TRBJ1-2 | TRBV28 | TGTGCCAGCAGTTTGACAAACTATGGCTACACCTTC | CASSLTNYGYTF
TRBD1 | - | TRBJ1-5 | TRBV18 | TGTGCCAGCTCACCACCGGACAGGGGGCCGCATCAGCCCCAGCATTTT | CASSPPDRGPHQPQHF
- | - | TRBJ1-1 | TRBV4-1 | TGCGCCAGCAGCTCCACGCCTCAAGACAGGAGGAACACTGAAGCTTTCTTT | CASSSTPQDRRNTEAFF
TRBD2 | - | TRBJ2-7 | TRBV5-8 | TGTGCCAGCAGCTTGGGAGCGGGGGCCTACGAGCAGTACTTC | CASSLGAGAYEQYF
- | - | TRBJ1-2 | TRBV7-9 | TGTGCCAGCAGCTTAGGCTGGAGGCTGGATGGCTACACCTTC | CASSLGWRLDGYTF
TRBD2 | - | TRBJ2-4 | TRBV24-1 | TGTGCCACCAGTGATGTGGGGGGGGACATTCAGTACTTC | CATSDVGGDIQYF
TRBD1 | few | TRBJ1-4 | TRBV28 | TGTGCCAGCAGTTTAAGGGTGGACAGGGGGAGAACTAATGAAAAACTGTTTTTT | CASSLRVDRGRTNEKLFF
TRBD1 | - | TRBJ2-1 | TRBV29-1 | TGCAGCGTTGAACCGGACAGGGGTCCCCACAATGAGCAGTTCTTC | CSVEPDRGPHNEQFF
- | - | TRBJ1-2 | TRBV18 | TGTGCCAGCTCACCACCGGCAGAAAACTATGGCTACACCTTC | CASSPPAENYGYTF
- | once | TRBJ1-5 | TRBV19 | TGTGCCAGTACTTCCGAGCTAACTCAGCCCCAGCATTTT | CASTSELTQPQHF
TRBD1 | - | TRBJ1-6 | TRBV20-1 | TGCAGTGCTAGTCCGGGGACAGGGATCAATTCACCCCTCCACTTT | CSASPGTGINSPLHF
TRBD1 | - | TRBJ1-2 | TRBV6-6 | TGTGCCAGCAGTTACTCTCCAGGGGGCGATTATGGCTACACCTTC | CASSYSPGGDYGYTF
- | once | TRBJ1-5 | TRBV28 | TGTGCCAGCAGTTTTTGGGGGGATATGGGCAATCAGCCCCAGCATTTT | CASSFWGDMGNQPQHF
TRBD1 | - | TRBJ2-3 | TRBV4-1 | TGCGCCAGCAGCCAAGATCCGGGACAGGGGGCAGATACGCAGTATTTT | CASSQDPGQGADTQYF
TRBD1 | - | TRBJ2-1 | TRBV5-5 | TGTGCCAGCAGCATACAGGGGGCGGGCTACAATGAGCAGTTCTTC | CASSIQGAGYNEQFF
TRBD2 | once | TRBJ2-1 | TRBV10-3 | TGTGCCATCAGTGCTAGCGGGGCTTCCTACAATGAGCAGTTCTTC | CAISASGASYNEQFF